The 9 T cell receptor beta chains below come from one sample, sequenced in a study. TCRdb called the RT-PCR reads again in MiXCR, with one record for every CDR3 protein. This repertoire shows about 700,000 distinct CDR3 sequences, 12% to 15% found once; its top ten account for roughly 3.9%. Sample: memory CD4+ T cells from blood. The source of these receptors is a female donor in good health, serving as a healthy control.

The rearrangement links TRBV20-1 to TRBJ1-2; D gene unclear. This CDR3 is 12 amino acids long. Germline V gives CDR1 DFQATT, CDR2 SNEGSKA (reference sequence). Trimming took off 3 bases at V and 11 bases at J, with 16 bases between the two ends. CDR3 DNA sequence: TGCAGTGCTAGCAGCCCGTCGTTAGGGTACACCTTC. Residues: CSASSPSLGYTF.

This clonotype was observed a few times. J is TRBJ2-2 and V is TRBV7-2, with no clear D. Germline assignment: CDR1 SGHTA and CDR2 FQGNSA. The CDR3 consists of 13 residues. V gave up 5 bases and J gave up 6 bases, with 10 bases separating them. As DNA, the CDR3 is TGTGCCAGCAGCAAGCCGGGTCCCGGGGAGCTGTTTTTT. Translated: CASSKPGPGELFF.

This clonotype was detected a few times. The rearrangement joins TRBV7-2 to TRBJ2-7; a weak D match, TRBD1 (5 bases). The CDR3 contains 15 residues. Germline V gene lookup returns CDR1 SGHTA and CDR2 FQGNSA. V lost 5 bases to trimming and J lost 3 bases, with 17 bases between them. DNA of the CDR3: TGTGCCAGCAGCCCGCGACAGATCTTAAGCTACGAGCAGTACTTC. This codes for CASSPRQILSYEQYF.

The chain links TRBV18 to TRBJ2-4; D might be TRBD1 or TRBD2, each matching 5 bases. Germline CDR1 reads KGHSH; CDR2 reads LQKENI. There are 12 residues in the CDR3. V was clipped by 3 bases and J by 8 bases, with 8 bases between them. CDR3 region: CASSPRGDIQYF. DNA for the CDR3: TGTGCCAGCTCACCTAGAGGGGACATTCAGTACTTC.

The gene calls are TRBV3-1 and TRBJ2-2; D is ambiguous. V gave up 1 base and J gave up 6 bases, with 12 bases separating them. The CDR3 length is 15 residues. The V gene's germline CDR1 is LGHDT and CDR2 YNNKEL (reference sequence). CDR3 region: CASSQVPTGAGELFF. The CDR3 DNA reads TGTGCCAGCAGCCAAGTCCCGACCGGCGCCGGGGAGCTGTTTTTT. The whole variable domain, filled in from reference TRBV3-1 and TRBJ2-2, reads DTAVSQTPKYLVTQMGNDKSIKCEQNLGHDTMYWYKQDSKKFLKIMFSYNNKELIINETVPNRFSPKSPDKAHLNLHINSLELGDSAVYFCASSQVPTGAGELFFGEGSRLTVL.

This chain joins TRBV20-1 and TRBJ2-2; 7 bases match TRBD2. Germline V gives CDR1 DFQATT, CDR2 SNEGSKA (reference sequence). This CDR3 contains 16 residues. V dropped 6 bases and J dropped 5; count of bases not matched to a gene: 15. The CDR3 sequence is CSAVQGGRWTTGELFF. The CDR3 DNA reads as TGCAGTGCCGTACAAGGCGGGAGATGGACTACCGGGGAGCTGTTTTTT.

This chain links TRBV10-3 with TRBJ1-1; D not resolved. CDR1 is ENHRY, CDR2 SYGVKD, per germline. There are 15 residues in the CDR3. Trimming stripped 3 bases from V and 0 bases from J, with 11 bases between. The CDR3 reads CAISDVRKMNTEAFF. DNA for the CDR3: TGTGCCATCAGTGACGTGAGGAAAATGAACACTGAAGCTTTCTTT.

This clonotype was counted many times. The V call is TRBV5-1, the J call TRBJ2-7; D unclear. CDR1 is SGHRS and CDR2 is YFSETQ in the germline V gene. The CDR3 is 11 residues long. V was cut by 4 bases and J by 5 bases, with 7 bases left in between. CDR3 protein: CASSRNNEQYF. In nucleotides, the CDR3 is TGCGCCAGCAGCCGAAATAACGAGCAGTACTTC.

The CDR3 spells CASRLRQGNQPQHF. DNA of the CDR3: TGTGCCAGCAGACTCAGACAGGGGAATCAGCCCCAGCATTTT. This sequence joins TRBV6-5 and TRBJ1-5, with TRBD1 identical over 8 bases. The CDR3 is 14 residues long. V lost 6 bases, J lost 4 bases, and 5 bases stayed unmatched. Per germline, CDR1 MNHEY and CDR2 SVGAGI.